The rows below give T cell receptor beta chains drawn from one sample of a study of blood T cell repertoires in COVID-19. Sequencing was performed with immunoSEQ multiplex PCR; in TCRdb, only in-frame clones are kept and a portion is missing. This table has 190,000 or so clones, over 75% appearing once. Sequencing was done on a sample of peripheral blood. The source of these receptors is a woman of 80 years or more with acute or convalescent COVID-19. Each CDR3 is given without its conserved first and last residue. The size field is filled for only some rows; it gives once, few, many or a size class.

CDR3 protein: ASSQHREGTEAF
J gene: TRBJ1-1
V gene: TRBV3-1/TRBV3-2
clone size: .

CDR3 protein: ASSWTGMADTQY
J gene: TRBJ2-3
V gene: TRBV7-2
clone size: .

CDR3 protein: ASSLEGISGANVLT
J gene: TRBJ2-6
V gene: TRBV5-1
clone size: .

CDR3 protein: ASRPLTRTDYYEQY
J gene: TRBJ2-7
V gene: TRBV2
clone size: .

CDR3 protein: ASSPAPRLGYT
J gene: TRBJ1-2
V gene: TRBV7-9
clone size: .

CDR3 protein: ASSLASRGQGADTQY
J gene: TRBJ2-3
V gene: TRBV7-6
clone size: .

CDR3 protein: ATSDLTQGTTQY
J gene: TRBJ2-3
V gene: TRBV24-1
clone size: .

CDR3 protein: ASSLGRGHSYNEQF
J gene: TRBJ2-1
V gene: TRBV7-9
clone size: .

CDR3 protein: AWKLDRGTSYGYT
J gene: TRBJ1-2
V gene: TRBV30
clone size: .

CDR3 protein: ASRGDRDSTDTQY
J gene: TRBJ2-3
V gene: TRBV19
clone size: once

CDR3 protein: ASSAFVASGTDTQY
J gene: TRBJ2-3
V gene: TRBV25-1
clone size: once

CDR3 protein: ASSHPTGQRGYT
J gene: TRBJ1-2
V gene: TRBV7-2
clone size: .

CDR3 protein: ASSRRQGTYNYGYT
J gene: TRBJ1-2
V gene: TRBV3-1/TRBV3-2
clone size: .

CDR3 protein: ASSWGGRETQPQH
J gene: TRBJ1-5
V gene: TRBV7-2
clone size: once

CDR3 protein: ASSTLGGFQETQY
J gene: TRBJ2-5
V gene: TRBV2
clone size: once

CDR3 protein: ASSSSTSGTYEQY
J gene: TRBJ2-7
V gene: TRBV7-6
clone size: .

CDR3 protein: ASSPSWSGANVLT
J gene: TRBJ2-6
V gene: TRBV18
clone size: .

CDR3 protein: ASSWAGEEKLF
J gene: TRBJ1-4
V gene: TRBV7-9
clone size: once

CDR3 protein: ASSLAEGWAGGSTDTQY
J gene: TRBJ2-3
V gene: TRBV5-1
clone size: .

CDR3 protein: AISESTFRNQGRTEAF
J gene: TRBJ1-1
V gene: TRBV10-3
clone size: .

CDR3 protein: SVDRLNTEAF
J gene: TRBJ1-1
V gene: TRBV29-1
clone size: once

CDR3 protein: ASSPTSSNQPQH
J gene: TRBJ1-5
V gene: TRBV5-1
clone size: .

CDR3 protein: ASSTVAGVVDGYT
J gene: TRBJ1-2
V gene: TRBV19
clone size: many

CDR3 protein: ASSLYGNQPQH
J gene: TRBJ1-5
V gene: TRBV12-3/TRBV12-4
clone size: once

CDR3 protein: ASSLSQGALDTQY
J gene: TRBJ2-3
V gene: TRBV11-3
clone size: .

CDR3 protein: ASSSGMRNSGNTIY
J gene: TRBJ1-3
V gene: TRBV27
clone size: few